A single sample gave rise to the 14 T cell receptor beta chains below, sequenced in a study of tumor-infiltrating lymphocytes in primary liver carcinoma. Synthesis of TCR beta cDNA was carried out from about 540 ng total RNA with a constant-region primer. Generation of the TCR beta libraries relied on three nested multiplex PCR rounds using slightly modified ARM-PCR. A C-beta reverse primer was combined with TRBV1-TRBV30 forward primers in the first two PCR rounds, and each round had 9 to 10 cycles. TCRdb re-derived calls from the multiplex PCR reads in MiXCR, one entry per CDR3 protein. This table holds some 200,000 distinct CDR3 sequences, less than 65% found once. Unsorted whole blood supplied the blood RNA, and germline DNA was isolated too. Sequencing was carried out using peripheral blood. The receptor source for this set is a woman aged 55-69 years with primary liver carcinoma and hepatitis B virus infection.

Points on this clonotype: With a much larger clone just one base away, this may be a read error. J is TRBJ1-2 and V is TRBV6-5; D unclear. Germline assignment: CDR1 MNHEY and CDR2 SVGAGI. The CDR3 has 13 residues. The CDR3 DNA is TGTGCCAACAGTCAGCAGTCTAACTATGGCTACACCTTC. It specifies CANSQQSNYGYTF.

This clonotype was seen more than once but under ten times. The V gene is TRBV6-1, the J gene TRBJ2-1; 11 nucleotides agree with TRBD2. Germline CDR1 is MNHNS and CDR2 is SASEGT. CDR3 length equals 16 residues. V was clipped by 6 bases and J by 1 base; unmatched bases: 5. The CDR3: CASRLLAGGSYNEQFF. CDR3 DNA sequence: TGTGCCAGCAGACTATTAGCGGGAGGGTCCTACAATGAGCAGTTCTTC.

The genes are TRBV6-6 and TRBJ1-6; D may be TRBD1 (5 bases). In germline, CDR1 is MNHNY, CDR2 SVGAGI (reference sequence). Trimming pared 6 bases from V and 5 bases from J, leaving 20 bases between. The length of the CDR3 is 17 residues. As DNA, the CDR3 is TGTGCCAGCAGCCCTAAGGGACGGGGTTTCGATAATTCACCCCTCCACTTT. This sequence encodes CASSPKGRGFDNSPLHF.

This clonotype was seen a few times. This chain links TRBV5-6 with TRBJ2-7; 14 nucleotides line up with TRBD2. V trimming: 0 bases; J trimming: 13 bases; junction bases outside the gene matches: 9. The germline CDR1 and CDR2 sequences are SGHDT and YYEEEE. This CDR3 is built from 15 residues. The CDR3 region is CASSLAGLAGGGDYF. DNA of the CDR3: TGTGCCAGCAGCTTGGCCGGACTAGCGGGAGGTGGGGACTACTTC. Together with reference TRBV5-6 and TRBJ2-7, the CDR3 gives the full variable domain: DAGVTQSPTHLIKTRGQQVTLRCSPKSGHDTVSWYQQALGQGPQFIFQYYEEEERQRGNFPDRFSGHQFPNYSSELNVNALLLGDSALYLCASSLAGLAGGGDYFGPGTRLTVT.

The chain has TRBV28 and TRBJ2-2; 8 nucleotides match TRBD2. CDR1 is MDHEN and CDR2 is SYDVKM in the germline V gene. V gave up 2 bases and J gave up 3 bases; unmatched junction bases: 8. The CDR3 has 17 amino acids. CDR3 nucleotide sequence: TGTGCCAGCAGTTTAATATCGGCTAGCGGGCACACCGGGGAGCTGTTTTTT. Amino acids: CASSLISASGHTGELFF.

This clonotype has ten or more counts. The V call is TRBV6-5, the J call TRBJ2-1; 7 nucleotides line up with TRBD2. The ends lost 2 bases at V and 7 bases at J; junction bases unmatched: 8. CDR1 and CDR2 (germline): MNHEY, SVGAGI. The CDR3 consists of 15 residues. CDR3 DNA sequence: TGTGCCAGCAGTTACGGGGCGGGAGAAGGGAATGAGCAGTTCTTC. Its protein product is CASSYGAGEGNEQFF.

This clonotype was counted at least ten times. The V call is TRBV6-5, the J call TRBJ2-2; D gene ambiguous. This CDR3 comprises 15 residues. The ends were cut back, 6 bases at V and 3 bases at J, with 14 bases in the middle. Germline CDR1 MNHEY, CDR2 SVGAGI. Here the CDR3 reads CASRDGDRDTGELFF. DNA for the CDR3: TGTGCCAGCAGGGATGGGGATCGGGACACCGGGGAGCTGTTTTTT.

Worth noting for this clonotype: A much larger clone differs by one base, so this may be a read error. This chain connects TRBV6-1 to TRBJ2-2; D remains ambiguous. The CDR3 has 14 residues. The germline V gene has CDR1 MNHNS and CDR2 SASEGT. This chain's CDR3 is CTSSEAVNTGELFF. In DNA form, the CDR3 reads TGTACCAGCAGTGAGGCAGTGAACACCGGGGAGCTGTTTTTT.

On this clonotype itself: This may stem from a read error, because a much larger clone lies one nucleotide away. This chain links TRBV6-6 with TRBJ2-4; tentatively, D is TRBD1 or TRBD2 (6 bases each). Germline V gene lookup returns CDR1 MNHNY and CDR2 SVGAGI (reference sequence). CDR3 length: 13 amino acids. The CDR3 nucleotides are TGTGTCAGCAGCCCCGGGGGCGAAAACATTCAGTACTTC. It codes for CVSSPGGENIQYF.

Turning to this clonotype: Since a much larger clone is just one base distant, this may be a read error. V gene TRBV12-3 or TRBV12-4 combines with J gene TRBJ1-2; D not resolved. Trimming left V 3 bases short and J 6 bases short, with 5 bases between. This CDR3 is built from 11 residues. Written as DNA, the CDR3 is TGTGCCAGCAGTTTGAACAATGGCTACACCTTC. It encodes CASSLNNGYTF.

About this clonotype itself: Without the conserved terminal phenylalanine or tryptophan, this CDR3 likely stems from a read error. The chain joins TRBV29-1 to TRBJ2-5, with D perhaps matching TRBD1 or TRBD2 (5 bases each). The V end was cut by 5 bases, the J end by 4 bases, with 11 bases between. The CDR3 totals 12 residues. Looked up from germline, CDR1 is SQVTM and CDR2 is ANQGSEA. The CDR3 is CSVNVGTETQYI. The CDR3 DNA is TGCAGCGTTAATGTGGGGACAGAGACCCAGTACATC.

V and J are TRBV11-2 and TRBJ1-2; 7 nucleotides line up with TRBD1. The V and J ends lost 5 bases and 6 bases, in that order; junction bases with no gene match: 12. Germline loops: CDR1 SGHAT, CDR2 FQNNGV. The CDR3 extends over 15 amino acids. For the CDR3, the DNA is TGTGCCAGCAGCCAAGTCCAGGGGGAAGGGGATGGCTACACCTTC. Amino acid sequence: CASSQVQGEGDGYTF.

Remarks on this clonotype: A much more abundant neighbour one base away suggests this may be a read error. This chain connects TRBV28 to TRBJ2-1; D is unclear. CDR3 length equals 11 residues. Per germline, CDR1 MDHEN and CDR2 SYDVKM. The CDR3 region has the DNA TGTGCCAGCTCTTACACTTTCGAGCAGCTCTTC. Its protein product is CASSYTFEQLF.

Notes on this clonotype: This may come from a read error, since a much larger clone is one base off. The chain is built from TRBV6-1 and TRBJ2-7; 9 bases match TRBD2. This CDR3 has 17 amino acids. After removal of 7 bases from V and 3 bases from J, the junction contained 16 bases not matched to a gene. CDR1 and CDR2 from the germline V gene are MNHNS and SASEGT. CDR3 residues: CASTKGLAGIGIYEQYF. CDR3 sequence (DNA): TGTGCCAGCACAAAAGGGCTAGCGGGAATTGGGATCTACGAGCAGTACTTC.